This T cell receptor beta chain was sequenced in a study of blood T cell repertoires in COVID-19. As for the study in general: T cells, B-cell-depleted T cells, or PBMCs provided the cDNA or gDNA that served as material.

Individuals drawn from around 24 US areas were roughly 18 to 95 years old. Source study methods: Estimation of nucleated cell counts relied on the amplification of reference gene primers. Using immunoSEQ multiplex PCR, the repertoire was profiled, and TCRdb retains in-frame clones only, with some absent. That table is the source of V, J and clone size, and D and trimming were worked out from the DNA. The data hold 150,000 to 190,000 clones, with around 80% observed a single time. Germline trimming cut 5 bases from V and 10 bases from J; bases unmatched to any gene: 6. This CDR3 comprises 12 residues.

J is TRBJ1-1 and V is TRBV12-3 or TRBV12-4, with TRBD1 identical over 8 bases. The TCR comes from a middle-aged man who had recovered from COVID-19. The sequenced material came from PBMCs or T cells enriched from blood (not recorded which). The CDR3 is CASSPPTGVAFF. The DNA for the CDR3 is TGTGCCAGCAGTCCACCGACAGGGGTAGCTTTCTTT.